This TCR beta chain was recorded in a study of cytomegalovirus exposure and HLA in healthy donors. Study-level background: Unique TCRs from HLA-typed donors, roughly 89 million of them, were held in an early data release. The study's findings and limits: Later findings reportedly placed an Asian-associated ancestry cluster below the roughly 690-donor mean for N-insertions.

PCR used 60 Vbeta primers and 13 Jbeta primers. Method: immunoSEQ multiplex PCR; TCRdb's copy keeps in-frame clones and lacks some. The table shows roughly 170,000 clones, with approximately 72% occurring only once. This clone was picked up a small number of times. Its antigen remains unidentified. Unmatched junction bases numbered 9, after V lost 1 base and J lost 4 bases. This CDR3 contains 17 residues. The sequenced sample was PBMCs. The TCR was taken from a female donor in good health and CMV-seronegative. The chain recombines TRBV5-3 with TRBJ1-1; 11 bases align to TRBD1. TRBV5-3 belongs to the ORF category, with a function that is uncertain. The CDR3 nucleotides read TGTGCCAGAAGCTTGAGAGGCGGGGACAGGGGGGCCACTGAAGCTTTCTTT. It is translated as CARSLRGGDRGATEAFF.